This entry lists 24 T cell receptor beta chains sequenced from one sample in a study of T-cell reconstitution after alpha-beta-depleted transplantation in children. Researchers prepared the TCRbeta library using unique molecular identifiers, the study reports. Each CDR3 protein gets one entry after TCRdb re-called the PCR reads with MiXCR. The table includes 250,000 to 400,000 distinct CDR3 sequences, approximately 23% detected once. Specimen: PBMCs, mostly from graft donor cells, collected 180 days after TCRalphabeta/CD19-depleted stem cell transplant. The receptors originated from a male patient younger than 18 who had a stem cell transplant for acute lymphoblastic leukemia, so the T cells may come from the graft donor.

This clonotype was counted a few times. V gene TRBV9 combines with J gene TRBJ2-7; the D call may be TRBD1 or TRBD2 (5 bases each). Trimming left V 3 bases short and J 3 bases short, with 19 bases between. The length of the CDR3 is 16 residues. Germline CDR1 is SGDLS and CDR2 is YYNGEE. The CDR3 DNA sequence: TGTGCCAGCAGCGCTTTTGGGGCTAGCTCCCTCTACGAGCAGTACTTC. Its protein product is CASSAFGASSLYEQYF. Complete variable domain (other parts from reference TRBV9 and TRBJ2-7): DSGVTQTPKHLITATGQRVTLRCSPRSGDLSVYWYQQSLDQGLQFLIQYYNGEERAKGNILERFSAQQFPDLHSELNLSSLELGDSALYFCASSAFGASSLYEQYFGPGTRLTVT.

This clonotype was seen a few times. V is TRBV5-1 and J is TRBJ1-2; D ambiguous. The CDR3 totals 14 residues. CDR1 SGHRS and CDR2 YFSETQ come from the germline V gene. V was trimmed by 1 base and J by 6 bases, leaving 13 bases between them. CDR3 residues: CASSLYGERDGYTF. CDR3 nucleotide sequence: TGCGCCAGCAGCTTGTACGGGGAGAGGGATGGCTACACCTTC.

The sample holds a few counts of this clonotype. This may arise from a read error, as a much more abundant clone is one base away. The rearrangement joins TRBV25-1 to TRBJ2-2; D gene uncertain. Trimming stripped 4 bases from V and 6 bases from J, with 3 bases between. The V gene's germline CDR1 is MGHDK and CDR2 SYGVNS. The CDR3 is 11 amino acids. CDR3 bases: TGTGCCAGCAGTGTTCCCGGGGAGCTGTTTTTT. Its protein product is CASSVPGELFF. The full variable domain, rest sourced from reference TRBV25-1 and TRBJ2-2, is EADIYQTPRYLVIGTGKKITLECSQTMGHDKMYWYQQDPGMELHLIHYSYGVNSTEKGDLSSESTVSRIRTEHFPLTLESARPSHTSQYLCASSVPGELFFGEGSRLTVL.

This clonotype has just a few counts. V usage is TRBV18 and J usage is TRBJ2-1, with 10 bases matching TRBD1. V shed 3 bases and J 4 bases; nucleotides not matched to a gene: 6. CDR1 and CDR2 (germline): KGHSH, LQKENI. The CDR3 consists of 16 residues. CDR3 residues: CASSPLPGQGYNEQFF. In DNA, the CDR3 is TGTGCCAGCTCACCTTTACCGGGACAGGGGTACAATGAGCAGTTCTTC.

The chain has TRBV5-6 and TRBJ2-2; the D gene is possibly TRBD1 (6 bases). This CDR3 contains 16 residues. V shed 7 bases and J shed 3 bases, with 19 bases lying between them. Germline V gene sequence: CDR1 SGHDT, CDR2 YYEEEE. CDR3 bases: TGTGCCAGCTGGAGTACAGGGTTTAAGTACACCGGGGAGCTGTTTTTT. The encoded protein is CASWSTGFKYTGELFF.

This clonotype was detected many times. The genes are TRBV5-5 and TRBJ2-1; D is uncertain. The CDR3 is 14 residues long. The germline V gene encodes CDR1 SGHKS and CDR2 YYEKEE (reference sequence). V was pared by 4 bases and J by 4 bases, with 12 bases between. The CDR3 region is CASSPVRVYNEQFF. CDR3 bases: TGTGCCAGCAGCCCAGTAAGAGTATACAATGAGCAGTTCTTC.

This clonotype came up a few times. This chain uses TRBV5-1 with TRBJ1-2, with no clear D. CDR1 and CDR2 (germline): SGHRS, YFSETQ. Trimming took 0 bases from V and 1 from J, leaving 7 bases between them. This CDR3 has 14 amino acids. The CDR3 sequence: CASSLAGDNYGYTF. The CDR3 nucleotides are TGCGCCAGCAGCTTGGCCGGTGATAACTATGGCTACACCTTC.

The V and J genes are TRBV4-2 and TRBJ1-1, with TRBD1 matching over 8 bases. The CDR3 runs 18 residues. Germline trimming cut 2 bases from V and 1 base from J; bases unmatched to any gene: 12. Germline CDR1 is LGHNA and CDR2 is YNFKEQ. The CDR3 region has the DNA TGTGCCAGCAGCCAATTGGCGGGCAGGGGGCTTGGGAACACTGAAGCTTTCTTT. Residues: CASSQLAGRGLGNTEAFF.

The chain recombines TRBV5-1 with TRBJ1-2; weak D call: TRBD1 (5 bases). Germline V gives CDR1 SGHRS, CDR2 YFSETQ. The CDR3 totals 13 residues. Trimming removed 6 bases from V and 3 bases from J, with 12 bases in between. The CDR3 reads CASNRDGHYGYTF. In DNA form, the CDR3 reads TGCGCCAGCAACCGGGACGGACACTATGGCTACACCTTC.

This clonotype showed up just a few times. Germline and junction disagree at one end, which may indicate a read error. This chain connects TRBV10-3 to TRBJ2-1, with D perhaps being TRBD1 or TRBD2 (5 bases each). The CDR3 runs to 14 residues. Germline V gives CDR1 ENHRY, CDR2 SYGVKD. The CDR3 region has the DNA TGTGCCATCAGTAGGGCGTCCCGAGGGGATGAGCAGTTATTC. Amino acid sequence: CAISRASRGDEQLF.

The table lists this clonotype with a few counts. The chain carries TRBV9 and TRBJ2-5, with 8 bases fitting TRBD1. Per the germline V gene, CDR1 is SGDLS and CDR2 is YYNGEE. The CDR3 spans 14 residues. After removal of 5 bases from V and 4 bases from J, the junction contained 7 bases not matched to a gene. The CDR3 DNA reads as TGTGCCAGCAGACCGACAGGGGACGGAGAGACCCAGTACTTC. This encodes CASRPTGDGETQYF.

V and J are TRBV5-1 and TRBJ2-1, with 14 bases that match TRBD2. Germline lookup yields CDR1 SGHRS and CDR2 YFSETQ. CDR3 length: 15 amino acids. Trimming cost V 6 bases and J 7 bases; bases outside gene matches: 6. CDR3 bases: TGCGCCAGCAAACCCGGGACTAGCGGGAGTAATGAGCAGTTCTTC. Protein product: CASKPGTSGSNEQFF.

With respect to this clonotype: One junction end disagrees with the germline gene, perhaps due to a read error. The J gene is TRBJ2-3, the V gene TRBV7-6; perhaps TRBD2 as D (5 bases). The germline gives CDR1 SGHVS, CDR2 FNYEAQ. CDR3 length: 16 residues. The chain's CDR3 is CASSARPGGFTDTLYF. The CDR3 region has the DNA TGTGCCAGCAGCGCGAGACCAGGAGGCTTCACAGATACGCTGTATTTT.

To note about this clonotype: A read error is possible here, since a much larger clone lies one base away. The chain is built from TRBV7-9 and TRBJ2-6; D unresolved. Germline-derived CDR1 and CDR2 are SEHNR and FQNEAQ (reference sequence). The V and J ends lost 7 bases and 4 bases respectively, with 11 bases between them. This CDR3 spans 14 amino acids. CDR3 nucleotide sequence: TGTGCCAGCATCCCCATGCCCGGGGCCAACGTCCTGACTTTC. Translated, it gives CASIPMPGANVLTF.

The table lists this clonotype with a count of one. For the CDR3, the DNA is TGTGCCATCAGTTTACAGGGTTACCAAGAGACCCAGTACTTC. Protein product: CAISLQGYQETQYF. The V gene is TRBV10-3, the J gene TRBJ2-5; D is perhaps TRBD1 (6 bases). From germline, CDR1 is ENHRY and CDR2 SYGVKD. V was trimmed by 5 bases and J by 0 bases, leaving 10 bases between them. This CDR3 comprises 14 residues.

The chain combines TRBV6-1 with TRBJ2-3; possibly TRBD2 for D (6 bases). This CDR3 region has 15 residues. The ends were cut back, 8 bases at V and 5 bases at J, with 20 bases in the middle. Germline assignment: CDR1 MNHNS and CDR2 SASEGT. The CDR3 region is CASAWRVAGRDTQYF. CDR3 sequence (DNA): TGTGCCAGCGCCTGGAGAGTGGCGGGACGAGATACGCAGTATTTT.

This clonotype was seen only a few times. The chain employs TRBV12-3 or TRBV12-4 and TRBJ2-5; D not certain. This CDR3 region has 13 residues. The germline V and J ends were trimmed by 2 bases and 5 bases, with 9 bases remaining between them. In DNA, the CDR3 is TGTGCCAGCAGTTTAAGAGGTTGGGAGACCCAGTACTTC. Protein sequence: CASSLRGWETQYF.

This clonotype was seen a few times. CDR3 amino acids: CASTQNMGLFF. CDR3 bases: TGTGCCAGCACCCAGAACATGGGGCTGTTTTTT. The V and J genes are TRBV7-9 and TRBJ2-2; D gene unclear. This CDR3 has 11 amino acids. Germline V gene lookup returns CDR1 SEHNR and CDR2 FQNEAQ (reference sequence). The germline V and J ends were trimmed by 7 bases and 13 bases, with 13 bases remaining between them.

V is TRBV20-1 and J is TRBJ1-2; TRBD1 matches 8 bases. From germline, CDR1 is DFQATT and CDR2 SNEGSKA (reference sequence). V shed 3 bases, J shed 4 bases, and the junction held 10 bases outside the gene matches. The CDR3 consists of 15 residues. This CDR3 reads CSASGAGGEGYGYTF. The DNA for the CDR3 is TGCAGTGCTAGCGGGGCAGGGGGCGAGGGCTATGGCTACACCTTC.

The chain carries TRBV4-2 and TRBJ2-3; a possible D gene is TRBD2 (5 bases). This CDR3 comprises 14 residues. V lost 3 bases, J lost 4 bases, and 11 bases lay in between. Germline V gene sequence: CDR1 LGHNA, CDR2 YNFKEQ. This chain's CDR3 is CASSQGGLPDTQYF. The CDR3 DNA reads as TGTGCCAGCAGCCAGGGTGGACTGCCAGATACGCAGTATTTT.

In this sample, this clonotype turned up once. The rearrangement links TRBV14 to TRBJ2-7; TRBD2 is a possible D gene (7 bases). The CDR3 totals 14 residues. V dropped 6 bases and J dropped 5 bases, with 17 bases sitting between them. CDR1 is SGHDN and CDR2 is FVKESK in the germline V gene. The CDR3: CASRQGGAGNEQYF. The CDR3 DNA reads as TGTGCCAGCAGACAGGGAGGAGCGGGGAACGAGCAGTACTTC.

This chain joins TRBV20-1 and TRBJ2-1; TRBD2 aligns across 12 bases. The CDR3 length is 17 residues. J gave up 4 bases and V 3 bases, and 10 bases lay outside the gene matches. Looked up from germline, CDR1 is DFQATT and CDR2 is SNEGSKA (reference sequence). CDR3 nucleotide sequence: TGCAGTGCTAGTACTAGCGGGAGGAGCCTGGGTTACAATGAGCAGTTCTTC. It codes for CSASTSGRSLGYNEQFF.

At least ten counts were recorded for this clonotype. This chain uses TRBV20-1 with TRBJ2-7; D could derive from TRBD1 or TRBD2 (5 bases each). Trimming cost V 3 bases and J 1 base, with 16 bases left between them. The CDR3 has 15 residues. Germline V gene sequence: CDR1 DFQATT, CDR2 SNEGSKA (reference sequence). For the CDR3, the DNA is TGCAGTGCTAGTTCCCCTAGCAGGGTTTCCTACGAGCAGTACTTC. Protein: CSASSPSRVSYEQYF.

The J gene is TRBJ2-7, the V gene TRBV25-1; perhaps TRBD1 as D (5 bases). CDR3 length: 14 residues. The V gene's germline CDR1 is MGHDK and CDR2 SYGVNS. The V end lost 4 bases, the J end lost 1 base, and 11 bases lay between the germline ends. The CDR3 bases are TGTGCCAGCAGTGGTAGACAGAATTCCTACGAGCAGTACTTC. Its protein is CASSGRQNSYEQYF.